Below are 6 T cell receptor beta chains sequenced from a single sample in a study of T cells in localized non-small cell lung cancer (TCRdb year 2020). Library preparation used the immunoSEQ multiplex PCR assay. TCRdb re-hosts the immuneACCESS table, in-frame sequences only. Its copies lack some clones; in the studies checked, an unresolved V gene accounts for under half of them, and the cause for the rest is not known. The sample yields approximately 1,000 clones; roughly 26% were counted once. The biggest ten clones account for about 12% of the sample. Sequenced material: lung tumor tissue, taken before any cancer treatment. These receptors originate from a male donor older than 55 with stage I squamous cell lung carcinoma.

This clone has more than one count but fewer than ten. V gene TRBV9 combines with J gene TRBJ2-4; no definite D call. Per germline, CDR1 SGDLS and CDR2 YYNGEE. V lost 5 bases, J lost 0 bases, and 18 bases lay in between. The CDR3 totals 17 residues. The CDR3 DNA reads as TGTGCCAGCAGTGAAGAGATCCAGAACCAAGCCAAAAACATTCAGTACTTC. Translating it yields CASSEEIQNQAKNIQYF.

This rearrangement joins TRBV28 to TRBJ2-2, with 7 positions matching TRBD2. CDR3 length: 15 amino acids. The germline CDR1 and CDR2 sequences are MDHEN and SYDVKM. With 5 bases clipped from V and 6 bases from J, the junction kept 9 bases outside the gene matches. The CDR3 here is CASSPSAGGAGELFF. The CDR3 DNA reads TGTGCCAGCAGTCCGTCCGCTGGGGGGGCCGGGGAGCTGTTTTTT.

The chain couples TRBV5-1 to TRBJ2-2, with 7 bases matching TRBD1. With V trimmed by 0 bases and J by 4 bases, 3 bases remained unmatched. CDR3 length: 15 residues. Germline V gives CDR1 SGHRS, CDR2 YFSETQ. In DNA, the CDR3 is TGCGCCAGCAGCTTGGAGGGGGCGGGCACCGGGGAGCTGTTTTTT. Amino acid sequence: CASSLEGAGTGELFF.

The chain recombines TRBV18 with TRBJ2-7, with 8 bases identical to TRBD2. The length of the CDR3 is 16 residues. Per germline, CDR1 KGHSH and CDR2 LQKENI. After removal of 6 bases from V and 5 bases from J, the junction contained 15 bases not matched to a gene. CDR3 in amino acids: CASSSLAGTRSHEQYF. In DNA, the CDR3 is TGTGCCAGCTCTTCACTCGCCGGGACTAGGAGCCACGAGCAGTACTTC.

V and J are TRBV19 and TRBJ1-2; 9 nucleotides line up with TRBD1. The V gene's germline CDR1 is LNHDA and CDR2 SQIVND (reference sequence). Trimming at V came to 5 bases and at J to 5 bases, leaving 6 bases not matched to a gene. This CDR3 is 14 amino acids long. CDR3 residues: CASSPGGQGYGYTF. The CDR3 nucleotides read TGTGCCAGTAGTCCAGGTGGACAGGGGTATGGCTACACCTTC.

This clone is large in the sample. This sequence joins TRBV18 and TRBJ1-3; 8 nucleotides match TRBD1. V lost 5 bases, J lost 8 bases, and 11 bases stayed unmatched. Germline V CDR1 and CDR2: KGHSH, LQKENI. The CDR3 length is 15 residues. CDR3 loop: CASSSLPGGADTIYF. The CDR3 DNA follows: TGTGCCAGCTCATCTCTCCCAGGGGGCGCGGACACCATATATTTT.